This TCR beta chain was sequenced for a study of CD4 T cells in relation to SARS-CoV-2 and coronaviruses. Whole-study context: No peptide or an HIV-1 Nef peptide pool served as negative control.

Unexposed donor CD4+ T cells date from 2011-2018, before the COVID-19 pandemic. CD4+ T cells were isolated from the cells after 10 days of culture. The CDR3 spans 17 residues. CDR1 and CDR2 from the germline V gene are MNHEY and SMNVEV (reference sequence). V was shortened by 3 bases and J by 0 bases, with 12 bases between the two germline ends. With respect to this clone: Its antigen is currently unknown.

TCRdb's table, derived via immunoSEQ multiplex PCR, lists solely in-frame clones and lacks some. This table has about 20,000 clones, under 80% appearing once. The chain carries TRBV27 and TRBJ2-6; D remains unclear. Sequenced: CD4+ T cells from PBMCs, cultured in vitro. The sequence was collected from a human donor in good health. The CDR3 DNA reads as TGTGCCAGCAGTTTCGTCCCGGGTAGCTCTGGGGCCAACGTCCTGACTTTC. As protein: CASSFVPGSSGANVLTF.